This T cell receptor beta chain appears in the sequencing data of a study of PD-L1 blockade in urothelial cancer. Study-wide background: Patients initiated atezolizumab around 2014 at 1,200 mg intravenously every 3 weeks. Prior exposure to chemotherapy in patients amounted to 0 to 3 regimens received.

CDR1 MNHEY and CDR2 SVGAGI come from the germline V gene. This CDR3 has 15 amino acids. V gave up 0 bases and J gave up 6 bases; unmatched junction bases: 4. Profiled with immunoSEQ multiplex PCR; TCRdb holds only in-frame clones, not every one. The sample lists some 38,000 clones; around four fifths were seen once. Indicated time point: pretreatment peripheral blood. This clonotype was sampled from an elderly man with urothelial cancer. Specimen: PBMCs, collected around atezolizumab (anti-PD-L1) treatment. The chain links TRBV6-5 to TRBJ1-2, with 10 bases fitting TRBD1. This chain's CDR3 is CASSYSRQGANGYTF. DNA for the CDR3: TGTGCCAGCAGTTACTCGAGACAGGGGGCGAATGGCTACACCTTC.